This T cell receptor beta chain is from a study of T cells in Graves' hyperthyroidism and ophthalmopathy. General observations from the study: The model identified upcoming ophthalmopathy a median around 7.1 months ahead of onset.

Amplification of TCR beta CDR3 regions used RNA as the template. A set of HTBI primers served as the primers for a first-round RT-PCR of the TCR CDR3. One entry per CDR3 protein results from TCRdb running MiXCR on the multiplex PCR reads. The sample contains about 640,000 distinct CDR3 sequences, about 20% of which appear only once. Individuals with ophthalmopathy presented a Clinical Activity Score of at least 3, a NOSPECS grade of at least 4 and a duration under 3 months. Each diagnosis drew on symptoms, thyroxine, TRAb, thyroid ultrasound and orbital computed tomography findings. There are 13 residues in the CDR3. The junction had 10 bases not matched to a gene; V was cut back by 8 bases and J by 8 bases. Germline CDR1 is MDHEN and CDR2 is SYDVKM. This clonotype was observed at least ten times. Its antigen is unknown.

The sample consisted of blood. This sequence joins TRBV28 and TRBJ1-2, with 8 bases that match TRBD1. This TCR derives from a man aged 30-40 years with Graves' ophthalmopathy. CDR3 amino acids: CASGSPGQEGYTF. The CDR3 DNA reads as TGTGCCAGCGGATCACCGGGACAGGAGGGCTACACCTTC.